Listed below are T cell receptor beta chains from one sample, sequenced in a study of cytomegalovirus exposure and HLA in healthy donors. Sequenced by immunoSEQ multiplex PCR; TCRdb stores in-frame clones only, minus some. This sample has 90,000 to 120,000 clones, with around 77% found just once. The sample comprised PBMCs. These receptors originate from a male donor in good health and CMV-seronegative. CDR3s include the opening cysteine and the closing phenylalanine or tryptophan. Each record gives: V gene, D gene, J gene, clone size, CDR3 protein, CDR3 DNA. D genes are given only for firm matches. Size tells how often a clone was seen (once, few, many) or the class of an expanded clone, and some rows leave it out.

TRBV19,NA,TRBJ1-3,NA,CASNLRETIGNTIYF,TGTGCCAGTAATCTCCGGGAGACAATCGGAAACACCATATATTTT
TRBV4-1,NA,TRBJ2-7,few,CASSPLATYEQYF,TGCGCCAGCAGCCCGCTAGCTACCTACGAGCAGTACTTC
TRBV7-6,NA,TRBJ2-1,NA,CASSHLGSNEQFF,TGTGCCAGCAGCCACCTAGGGAGCAATGAGCAGTTCTTC
TRBV19,TRBD1,TRBJ1-2,NA,CASIYRDRGNYGYTF,TGTGCCAGTATTTACCGGGACAGGGGGAACTATGGCTACACCTTC
TRBV4-2,NA,TRBJ1-1,once,CASSHTGSKATEAFF,TGTGCCAGCAGCCACACAGGGTCGAAAGCCACTGAAGCTTTCTTT
TRBV10-3,TRBD1,TRBJ2-7,NA,CAISPGTGNEQYF,TGTGCCATCAGTCCCGGGACAGGGAACGAGCAGTACTTC
TRBV7-8,TRBD2,TRBJ2-5,NA,CASSETSGGLETQYF,TGTGCCAGCAGCGAAACTAGCGGAGGTCTGGAGACCCAGTACTTC
TRBV28,TRBD1,TRBJ1-1,NA,CASIDGTGGSFF,TGTGCCAGCATCGACGGGACAGGTGGATCTTTCTTT
TRBV9,NA,TRBJ2-3,once,CASSVAGTPLNTQYF,TGTGCCAGCAGCGTAGCCGGGACTCCTCTGAATACGCAGTATTTT
TRBV10-3,TRBD1,TRBJ1-6,once,CAISRTGGGSPLHF,TGTGCCATCAGTAGGACAGGGGGCGGTTCACCCCTCCACTTT
TRBV5-1,NA,TRBJ2-3,once,CASSFGGTDTQYF,TGCGCCAGCAGCTTCGGGGGCACAGATACGCAGTATTTT
TRBV28,NA,TRBJ2-4,NA,CASSLSGTFVAKNIQYF,TGTGCCAGCAGTTTATCGGGGACATTCGTAGCCAAAAACATTCAGTACTTC
TRBV19,TRBD2,TRBJ2-1,NA,CASSMSPSGRHEQFF,TGTGCCAGTAGTATGAGCCCTAGCGGGAGACATGAGCAGTTCTTC
TRBV5-1,NA,TRBJ2-6,NA,CASSSRYGANVLTF,TGCGCCAGCAGCTCCAGATACGGGGCCAACGTCCTGACTTTC
TRBV5-5,TRBD1,TRBJ2-1,NA,CASSLVGTGGSYNEQFF,TGTGCCAGCAGCTTGGTTGGGACAGGGGGCTCCTACAATGAGCAGTTCTTC
TRBV11-2,TRBD2,TRBJ2-7,NA,CASSSSGGDYEQYF,TGTGCCAGCAGTTCGAGCGGGGGGGACTACGAGCAGTACTTC
TRBV7-9,TRBD1,TRBJ2-7,NA,CASSQRNRGPYEQYF,TGTGCCAGCAGCCAAAGAAACAGGGGGCCCTACGAGCAGTACTTC
TRBV7-6,NA,TRBJ2-7,NA,CASSLGGVNEQYF,TGTGCCAGCAGCTTAGGTGGAGTTAACGAGCAGTACTTC
TRBV27,NA,TRBJ2-7,NA,CASSGRRSYEQYF,TGTGCCAGCAGTGGGAGAAGGTCCTACGAGCAGTACTTC
TRBV6-5,NA,TRBJ1-1,few,CATVWRGTEAFF,TGTGCCACTGTTTGGAGAGGCACTGAAGCTTTCTTT
TRBV5-6,NA,TRBJ1-1,few,CASSSGAGTEAFF,TGTGCCAGCAGCTCAGGGGCCGGGACGGAAGCTTTCTTT
TRBV5-1,NA,TRBJ1-1,NA,CASSMQGIEAFF,TGCGCCAGCAGCATGCAGGGAATTGAAGCTTTCTTT
TRBV28,TRBD1,TRBJ2-7,NA,CASTGQVSSYEQYF,TGTGCCAGCACCGGACAGGTTTCCTCCTACGAGCAGTACTTC
TRBV25-1,NA,TRBJ2-3,NA,CASSEYKGRGTGTDTQYF,TGTGCCAGCAGTGAATATAAAGGGCGCGGGACGGGCACAGATACGCAGTATTTT
TRBV5-4,TRBD2,TRBJ2-7,NA,CASSLGAGGPGLEQYF,TGTGCCAGCAGCTTGGGGGCGGGAGGGCCGGGTCTGGAGCAGTACTTC
TRBV5-1,TRBD1,TRBJ1-1,NA,CASSLAPGGTNTEAFF,TGCGCCAGCAGCTTGGCCCCAGGGGGTACGAACACTGAAGCTTTCTTT
TRBV7-3,NA,TRBJ2-2,NA,CASSLKHTGELFF,TGTGCCAGCAGCTTAAAGCACACCGGGGAGCTGTTTTTT
TRBV4-1,NA,TRBJ1-4,few,CASSQEGPGTSEKLFF,TGCGCCAGCAGCCAAGAAGGACCGGGGACTAGTGAAAAACTGTTTTTT
TRBV27,TRBD1,TRBJ1-2,NA,CASSLTTGGNYGYTF,TGTGCCAGCAGTTTAACGACAGGGGGTAACTATGGCTACACCTTC
TRBV21-1,NA,TRBJ1-3,NA,CASSRPGTDGNTIYF,TGTGCCAGCAGCCGTCCCGGGACAGACGGAAACACCATATATTTT
TRBV4-1,NA,TRBJ1-2,NA,CASSQGATNYGYTF,TGCGCCAGCAGCCAAGGTGCTACTAACTATGGCTACACCTTC
TRBV10-2,NA,TRBJ2-3,NA,CASSRRTDTQYF,TGCGCCAGCAGTAGGAGGACAGATACGCAGTATTTT
TRBV5-1,NA,TRBJ1-3,NA,CASSLGAAGNGNTIYF,TGCGCCAGCAGCTTAGGGGCAGCGGGGAACGGAAACACCATATATTTT
TRBV18,TRBD1,TRBJ2-7,NA,CASSRGTGGYEQYF,TGTGCCAGCTCACGGGGGACAGGCGGCTACGAGCAGTACTTC
TRBV10-1,NA,TRBJ2-1,NA,CASSESRDSYNEQFF,TGCGCCAGCAGTGAGTCGAGGGACTCTTACAATGAGCAGTTCTTC
TRBV19,NA,TRBJ2-7,NA,CASSIGAGSAEQYF,TGTGCCAGTAGTATTGGGGCAGGGTCAGCCGAGCAGTACTTC
TRBV2,NA,TRBJ2-5,NA,CASSARRDRQETQYF,TGTGCCAGCAGTGCCCGGAGGGACAGACAAGAGACCCAGTACTTC
TRBV7-2,NA,TRBJ2-7,NA,CASSPRITGISYEQYF,TGTGCCAGCAGCCCCCGTATTACGGGAATTAGCTACGAGCAGTACTTC
TRBV7-2,TRBD2,TRBJ2-7,NA,CASSLGGLAGVYEQYF,TGTGCCAGCAGCTTAGGGGGACTAGCGGGAGTGTACGAGCAGTACTTC
TRBV30,NA,TRBJ2-5,NA,CAWSVRRALETQYF,TGTGCCTGGAGTGTACGCAGGGCCTTGGAGACCCAGTACTTC
TRBV7-7,NA,TRBJ2-5,NA,CASSTGETQYF,TGTGCCAGCAGCACGGGGGAGACCCAGTACTTC
TRBV27,NA,TRBJ2-7,NA,CASSSDTGFRDEQYF,TGTGCCAGCAGTTCAGATACAGGGTTTCGCGACGAGCAGTACTTC
TRBV7-8,NA,TRBJ1-1,NA,CASSLSTTEAFF,TGTGCCAGCAGCTTAAGTACAACTGAAGCTTTCTTT
TRBV28,TRBD1,TRBJ2-7,NA,CASSRAGTGHYEQYF,TGTGCCAGCTCCCGTGCCGGGACAGGGCACTACGAGCAGTACTTC
TRBV2,NA,TRBJ2-7,NA,CATSFQGHEQYF,TGTGCCACCTCGTTTCAGGGTCACGAGCAGTACTTC